A single T cell receptor beta chain is shown here with its context. Its specificity is not known. The data derive from a study of cytomegalovirus exposure and HLA in healthy donors. Study-wide results and caveats: By a later analysis, the bulk of CMV-associated TCR beta chains appeared HLA-restricted.

PCR used 60 Vbeta primers and 13 Jbeta primers. The assay was immunoSEQ multiplex PCR, and TCRdb's table has in-frame clones only and misses some. The data contain around 150,000 clones, nearly 90% of them seen just once; the ten biggest clones take up 0.4% to 0.55%. Unmatched junction bases numbered 6, after V lost 3 bases and J lost 8 bases. Germline V gene lookup returns CDR1 MDHEN and CDR2 SYDVKM. This CDR3 has 14 residues. The TCR originated in a woman aged 40 to 50 in good health and CMV-seronegative. V and J are TRBV28 and TRBJ1-4, with TRBD1 identical over 7 bases. Sequencing was done on a sample of PBMCs. CDR3 amino acids: CASSFQKTGEKLFF. The CDR3, as DNA: TGTGCCAGCAGTTTCCAGAAGACAGGGGAAAAACTGTTTTTT.